The 15 T cell receptor beta chains below all came from one sample that was sequenced in a study of CD8 T cells in ankylosing spondylitis. One entry per CDR3 protein, called by TCRdb with MiXCR from the 5' RACE reads. Among 150,000 to 200,000 distinct CDR3 sequences listed, 18% were seen once. Sequenced sample: blood, either unsorted or a sorted T cell fraction (not recorded which). The receptors originated from a male donor with ankylosing spondylitis or in good health (not recorded which).

This clonotype turned up a few times. This chain links TRBV5-1 with TRBJ2-1; no clear D. Germline CDR1 is SGHRS and CDR2 is YFSETQ. Trimming left V 0 bases short and J 7 bases short, with 11 bases between. The CDR3 has 14 amino acids. CDR3 sequence reads: CASSLGAVGNEQFF. CDR3 bases: TGCGCCAGCAGCTTGGGTGCGGTAGGGAATGAGCAGTTCTTC.

This clonotype was seen repeatedly, ten times or more. The V call is TRBV2, the J call TRBJ2-3; D not resolved. The CDR3 spans 12 residues. V was pared by 2 bases and J by 3 bases, with 3 bases between. Per the germline V gene, CDR1 is SNHLY and CDR2 is FYNNEI. This chain's CDR3 is CASSERTDTQYF. CDR3 in DNA: TGTGCCAGCAGTGAAAGAACAGATACGCAGTATTTT.

This CDR3 reads CSADQTGGRNQPQHF. The CDR3 bases are TGCAGTGCTGATCAGACAGGTGGCCGCAATCAGCCCCAGCATTTT. The chain has TRBV20-1 and TRBJ1-5, with TRBD1 as a possible D gene (6 bases). V lost 5 bases and J 2 bases, leaving 16 bases between the germline ends. The CDR3 contains 15 residues. Looked up from germline, CDR1 is DFQATT and CDR2 is SNEGSKA (reference sequence).

This clonotype was seen at least ten times. The V and J genes are TRBV6-5 and TRBJ2-7; 8 bases match TRBD1. V dropped 4 bases and J dropped 5; count of bases not matched to a gene: 10. Germline V gene lookup returns CDR1 MNHEY and CDR2 SVGAGI. CDR3 length: 15 amino acids. The CDR3 sequence: CASSSTGTGLDEQYF. Written as DNA, the CDR3 is TGTGCCAGCAGTTCAACCGGGACAGGTTTGGACGAGCAGTACTTC.

In this sample, this clonotype turned up many times. The chain combines TRBV10-3 with TRBJ2-2; 8 bases are shared with TRBD1. This CDR3 is built from 15 residues. Germline CDR1 and CDR2: ENHRY and SYGVKD. The V segment lost 6 bases and the J segment 0 bases; nucleotides outside the gene matches: 3. As DNA, the CDR3 is TGTGCCATCAGACCGGGACAGGCGAACACCGGGGAGCTGTTTTTT. Protein: CAIRPGQANTGELFF.

The sample holds many counts of this clonotype. Germline is not matched at one junction end, which may reflect a read error. The chain's CDR3 is CASSPGTGVPYEQYF. The CDR3 nucleotides read TGTGCCAGCAGCCCCGGGACAGGGGTTCCCTATGAGCAGTACTTC. This rearrangement joins TRBV12-3 or TRBV12-4 to TRBJ2-7, with 10 bases that match TRBD1. CDR3 size: 15 residues.

V usage is TRBV3-1 and J usage is TRBJ2-5, with 10 bases lining up with TRBD2. Unmatched junction bases numbered 7, after V lost 3 bases and J lost 3 bases. The CDR3 is 16 amino acids. The V gene's germline CDR1 is LGHDT and CDR2 YNNKEL (reference sequence). CDR3 DNA: TGTGCCAGCAGCCACTTACTAGCGGGACGTGAAGAGACCCAGTACTTC. It translates to CASSHLLAGREETQYF.

This rearrangement joins TRBV5-1 to TRBJ1-1; 7 bases fit TRBD1. With 0 bases clipped from V and 8 bases from J, the junction kept 4 bases outside the gene matches. The CDR3 consists of 13 residues. Germline V gene data show CDR1 as SGHRS and CDR2 as YFSETQ. The CDR3 loop reads CASSLAVTGEAFF. CDR3 coding DNA: TGCGCCAGCAGCTTGGCGGTGACAGGGGAAGCTTTCTTT. Based on the CDR3 plus reference TRBV5-1 and TRBJ1-1, the full variable domain is KAGVTQTPRYLIKTRGQQVTLSCSPISGHRSVSWYQQTPGQGLQFLFEYFSETQRNKGNFPGRFSGRQFSNSRSEMNVSTLELGDSALYLCASSLAVTGEAFFGQGTRLTVV.

J is TRBJ2-1 and V is TRBV28; D not certain. This CDR3 spans 12 amino acids. In germline, CDR1 is MDHEN, CDR2 SYDVKM. V lost 6 bases and J lost 15, with 18 bases in between. The CDR3 protein is CASSTVMMVSFF. In DNA, the CDR3 is TGTGCCAGCAGCACGGTCATGATGGTGTCGTTCTTC.

In this sample, this clonotype turned up many times. The chain carries TRBV2 and TRBJ2-1; 10 bases agree with TRBD2. The CDR3 spans 14 residues. Germline V gene data show CDR1 as SNHLY and CDR2 as FYNNEI. J gave up 9 bases and V 6 bases, and 8 bases lay outside the gene matches. This CDR3 is CASRTEREGSEQFF. The CDR3 DNA reads TGTGCCAGCAGGACGGAGCGGGAGGGTAGTGAGCAGTTCTTC.

The V gene is TRBV4-2, the J gene TRBJ1-1; D call uncertain. The CDR3 totals 14 residues. Germline CDR1 is LGHNA and CDR2 is YNFKEQ. The V end was cut by 2 bases, the J end by 1 base, with 8 bases between. The CDR3 here is CASSQRLQNTEAFF. CDR3 nucleotide sequence: TGTGCCAGCAGCCAACGTCTGCAGAACACTGAAGCTTTCTTT.

The chain is built from TRBV29-1 and TRBJ1-1; TRBD1 is a possible D gene (5 bases). The ends were cut back, 3 bases at V and 4 bases at J, with 9 bases in the middle. Germline CDR1 and CDR2: SQVTM and ANQGSEA. CDR3 length: 12 amino acids. CDR3: CSVEKQVTEAFF. In DNA, the CDR3 is TGCAGCGTTGAGAAACAGGTCACTGAAGCTTTCTTT.

This clonotype was counted ten times or more. The chain has TRBV12-3 or TRBV12-4 and TRBJ2-7, with D perhaps matching TRBD2 (6 bases). This CDR3 is 14 amino acids long. The V and J ends lost 6 bases and 7 bases respectively, with 19 bases between them. The CDR3 here is CASSLVAARGEQYF. The CDR3 DNA reads as TGTGCCAGCAGCCTAGTAGCGGCGCGAGGGGAGCAGTACTTC.

In its sample, this clonotype was seen many times. The V and J genes are TRBV5-1 and TRBJ2-4; unclear D gene. V shed 1 base and J shed 0 bases, with 8 bases lying between them. This CDR3 has 15 residues. The germline V gene has CDR1 SGHRS and CDR2 YFSETQ. CDR3 protein: CASSLSTGAKNIQYF. CDR3 DNA: TGCGCCAGCAGCTTGTCTACGGGAGCCAAAAACATTCAGTACTTC.

The V gene is TRBV20-1, the J gene TRBJ2-5; no reliable D call. V lost 3 bases, J lost 9 bases, and 8 bases lay in between. Germline V gene data show CDR1 as DFQATT and CDR2 as SNEGSKA (reference sequence). CDR3 length equals 10 residues. The CDR3 here is CSARESPQYF. The CDR3 DNA follows: TGCAGTGCTAGGGAGTCCCCCCAGTACTTC.